These 14 T cell receptor beta chains originate from one sample sequenced in a study of T cells after yellow fever vaccination. TCRdb reprocessed the 5' RACE reads via MiXCR and lists one record per CDR3 protein. Counted here are almost 600,000 distinct CDR3 sequences, roughly 13% occurring once; the ten biggest clones make up over 12%. This sample comprised PBMCs, obtained on the day of the yellow fever booster vaccination. These receptors all come from a man between 25 and 39 years old who received the YFV17D yellow fever vaccine.

The gene calls are TRBV6-5 and TRBJ1-2, with D perhaps matching TRBD1 (5 bases). Germline V gives CDR1 MNHEY, CDR2 SVGAGI. V shed 0 bases and J shed 0 bases, with 14 bases lying between them. This CDR3 has 17 amino acids. CDR3 bases: TGTGCCAGCAGTTACTCGGGGGACTCTACAACTAACTATGGCTACACCTTC. This sequence encodes CASSYSGDSTTNYGYTF.

This clonotype occurred many times. The V gene is TRBV28, the J gene TRBJ2-5; D tentatively fits TRBD1 or TRBD2 (5 bases each). Looked up from germline, CDR1 is MDHEN and CDR2 is SYDVKM. CDR3 length: 14 amino acids. V was pared by 5 bases and J by 4 bases, with 14 bases between. For the CDR3, the DNA is TGTGCCAGCAGTCTGTATCGGGACGGAGAGACCCAGTACTTC. It encodes CASSLYRDGETQYF.

This clonotype was detected only a few times. V usage is TRBV7-3 and J usage is TRBJ2-2; D remains ambiguous. Trimming took off 4 bases at V and 4 bases at J, with 7 bases between the two ends. This CDR3 is 13 amino acids long. Per germline, CDR1 SGHTA and CDR2 FQGTGA. This CDR3 reads CASSSGITGELFF. The CDR3 DNA reads as TGTGCCAGCAGCTCGGGTATCACCGGGGAGCTGTTTTTT.

This clonotype was seen a handful of times. V and J are TRBV10-2 and TRBJ1-2; D unresolved. V lost 10 bases and J lost 3, with 15 bases in between. The CDR3 is 13 amino acids. From germline, CDR1 is WSHSY and CDR2 SAAADI. The CDR3 loop reads CATGGGPYYGYTF. CDR3 nucleotides: TGCGCCACAGGAGGTGGCCCATACTATGGCTACACCTTC.

The rearrangement joins TRBV7-2 to TRBJ2-7; D remains ambiguous. The V end lost 2 bases, the J end lost 2 bases, and 13 bases lay between the germline ends. This CDR3 is built from 15 residues. Germline V lookup: CDR1 SGHTA, CDR2 FQGNSA. The CDR3 sequence: CASSLNGLAPYEQYF. The CDR3 DNA follows: TGTGCCAGCAGCTTAAACGGTCTTGCACCCTACGAGCAGTACTTC. Variable domain in full (rest from reference TRBV7-2 and TRBJ2-7): GAGVSQSPSNKVTEKGKDVELRCDPISGHTALYWYRQSLGQGLEFLIYFQGNSAPDKSGLPSDRFSAERTGGSVSTLTIQRTQQEDSAVYLCASSLNGLAPYEQYFGPGTRLTVT.

This chain joins TRBV12-3 or TRBV12-4 and TRBJ2-1; 8 nucleotides agree with TRBD2. Trimming cost V 3 bases and J 9 bases; bases outside gene matches: 10. This CDR3 contains 15 residues. The DNA for the CDR3 is TGTGCCAGCAGTTTTGGGGCAGGACTAGCAAGTGAGCAGTTCTTC. This sequence encodes CASSFGAGLASEQFF.

The gene calls are TRBV5-1 and TRBJ1-5; 7 bases align to TRBD1. The length of the CDR3 is 14 residues. V gave up 0 bases and J gave up 4 bases; unmatched junction bases: 1. Germline CDR1 SGHRS, CDR2 YFSETQ. CDR3 region: CASSLETGNQPQHF. The CDR3 DNA follows: TGCGCCAGCAGCTTGGAGACAGGGAATCAGCCCCAGCATTTT. Full variable domain (outside the CDR3, taken from reference TRBV5-1 and TRBJ1-5): KAGVTQTPRYLIKTRGQQVTLSCSPISGHRSVSWYQQTPGQGLQFLFEYFSETQRNKGNFPGRFSGRQFSNSRSEMNVSTLELGDSALYLCASSLETGNQPQHFGDGTRLSIL.

The sample holds a few counts of this clonotype. This chain uses TRBV7-9 with TRBJ2-7, with 10 nucleotides matching TRBD2. The V gene's germline CDR1 is SEHNR and CDR2 FQNEAQ (reference sequence). The CDR3 loop spans 15 amino acids. J gave up 2 bases and V 4 bases, and 5 bases lay outside the gene matches. This CDR3 is CASSSLAGFTYEQYF. CDR3 bases: TGTGCCAGCAGCTCACTAGCGGGATTCACCTACGAGCAGTACTTC.

This clonotype was detected a few times. The rearrangement uses TRBV12-3 or TRBV12-4 and TRBJ2-7; 7 bases line up with TRBD2. Losses at the gene ends were 2 bases for V and 4 bases for J; bases not matched to a gene: 11. The CDR3 is 16 amino acids. CDR3 bases: TGTGCCAGCAGTTTATTCGCGGGGGTCGTCGGGTACGAGCAGTACTTC. This gives the protein CASSLFAGVVGYEQYF.

The rearrangement links TRBV7-9 to TRBJ1-1; 7 bases are a match to TRBD1. The CDR3 loop spans 13 amino acids. Losses at the gene ends were 5 bases for V and 3 bases for J; bases not matched to a gene: 3. Germline CDR1 and CDR2: SEHNR and FQNEAQ (reference sequence). CDR3 in DNA: TGTGCCAGCAGCGCCCAGGGGGACACTGAAGCTTTCTTT. Translation: CASSAQGDTEAFF. The variable domain in full, completed from reference TRBV7-9 and TRBJ1-1, reads DTGVSQNPRHKITKRGQNVTFRCDPISEHNRLYWYRQTLGQGPEFLTYFQNEAQLEKSRLLSDRFSAERPKGSFSTLEIQRTEQGDSAMYLCASSAQGDTEAFFGQGTRLTVV.

V is TRBV5-1 and J is TRBJ2-1; maybe TRBD1 (6 bases). Germline lookup yields CDR1 SGHRS and CDR2 YFSETQ. V shed 0 bases and J shed 3 bases, with 10 bases lying between them. The CDR3 totals 15 residues. The CDR3 DNA follows: TGCGCCAGCAGCTTGGTATGGGGGCGCTACAATGAGCAGTTCTTC. Translating gives CASSLVWGRYNEQFF.

CDR3 protein: CASSPSVYGGEDIQYF. Here the CDR3 DNA reads TGCGCCAGCAGCCCATCCGTTTATGGAGGGGAGGACATTCAGTACTTC. This sequence joins TRBV5-1 and TRBJ2-4; D perhaps matches TRBD2 (6 bases). Germline CDR1 is SGHRS and CDR2 is YFSETQ. V was clipped by 4 bases and J by 8 bases, with 22 bases between them. This CDR3 region has 16 residues.

This clonotype was found a few times. The genes are TRBV12-3 or TRBV12-4 and TRBJ2-5, with a possible D match to TRBD2 (5 bases). V lost 8 bases and J 5 bases, leaving 18 bases between the germline ends. CDR3 length: 14 amino acids. CDR3 coding DNA: TGTGCCAGCTCCGAGTCAGGACCGGGGGAGACCCAGTACTTC. As protein: CASSESGPGETQYF.

This clonotype came up a few times. The genes are TRBV19 and TRBJ2-1, with 7 bases aligning to TRBD1. The CDR3 loop spans 15 amino acids. The germline CDR1 and CDR2 sequences are LNHDA and SQIVND (reference sequence). Germline trimming cut 6 bases from V and 5 bases from J; bases unmatched to any gene: 10. CDR3 coding DNA: TGTGCCAGTAGGATCACCGGGACAGCCAACAATGAGCAGTTCTTC. Its protein is CASRITGTANNEQFF.